This TCR beta chain originates from a study of blood T cell repertoires in COVID-19. Study information: Acute-phase and convalescent COVID-19 samples originated in the United States, Italy and Spain. Sources were T cells, B-cell-depleted T cells, or PBMCs; the material itself was cDNA or gDNA.

Per the authors' pipeline: Cell counts per sample came from amplifying reference gene primers. Libraries were prepared by immunoSEQ multiplex PCR; TCRdb keeps only in-frame clonotypes and omits some of them. V, J and clone size are those of that table, while D and trimming were read from the DNA. The table has under 250,000 clones, around four fifths seen once. At least ten counts were recorded for this clone. Sequenced sample: peripheral blood. This TCR came from a woman aged 45-59 years with acute or convalescent COVID-19.

CDR3 sequence reads: CASSTGQGLYNEQFF. CDR3 bases: TGTGCCAGCAGCACGGGACAGGGGCTGTACAATGAGCAGTTCTTC. J is TRBJ2-1 and V is TRBV5-4; 10 bases are shared with TRBD1. The CDR3 has 15 amino acids. Germline loops: CDR1 SGHNT, CDR2 YYREEE (reference sequence). Trimming at V came to 4 bases and at J to 4 bases, leaving 5 bases not matched to a gene.